This T cell receptor (beta chain) was recovered during a study of beta chain features in type 1 diabetes. Study findings and constraints: Researchers report that Type 1 diabetes patients had moderately but significantly shorter TCRB CDR3s across all four CD4+ subsets.

Points on this clone: What it binds is unknown.

The whole isolated RNA underwent reverse transcription, so sequencing captured expressed TCRB transcripts. Libraries were prepared by immunoSEQ multiplex PCR; TCRdb keeps only in-frame clonotypes and omits some of them. This table holds about 340,000 clones, approximately 15% found once. Sequencing was carried out using naive CD4+ T cells from blood. The source of this sequence is a woman under 30 with type 1 diabetes.

The CDR3: CASSLELVSGANVLTF. In nucleotides, the CDR3 is TGCGCCAGCAGCTTGGAGTTGGTTAGTGGGGCCAACGTCCTGACTTTC. The chain couples TRBV5-1 to TRBJ2-6; D not resolved. Looked up from germline, CDR1 is SGHRS and CDR2 is YFSETQ. This CDR3 is built from 16 residues. V was clipped by 0 bases and J by 3 bases, with 10 bases between them. The whole variable domain, remainder taken from reference TRBV5-1 and TRBJ2-6, is KAGVTQTPRYLIKTRGQQVTLSCSPISGHRSVSWYQQTPGQGLQFLFEYFSETQRNKGNFPGRFSGRQFSNSRSEMNVSTLELGDSALYLCASSLELVSGANVLTFGAGSRLTVL.